The rows below give T cell receptor beta chains drawn from one sample of a study of control samples from healthy donors and cancer patients. Only in-frame clones appear in the TCRdb table, and some are missing; sequencing was by immunoSEQ multiplex PCR. The sample carries about 120,000 clones, about 91% recorded once. Sequencing input: blood. The receptors here all came from a man aged 35 to 55 in good health. Both conserved end residues are part of each CDR3. A D gene is named only where the DNA matches it firmly. Clone size is not always given. Where it is, it says once, few, many or a class for expanded clones.

TRBV19	-	TRBJ2-7	TRBD2	TGTGCCAGAGTAGTGTGCGGGAGGACTAGCGGGGCCCCGTCGGACGAGCAGTACTTC	CARVVCGRTSGAPSDEQYF
TRBV7-6	-	TRBJ2-3	-	TGTGCCAGCAGCTTAGTGGGGGATACGCAGTATTTT	CASSLVGDTQYF
TRBV11-2	-	TRBJ2-7	-	TGTGCCAGCAGCTACCTGGACAGAGCGGTGGGCGAGCAGTACTTC	CASSYLDRAVGEQYF
TRBV12-3/TRBV12-4	-	TRBJ1-5	TRBD1	TGTGCCACTGCGGACAGGGCGAATCAGCCCCAGCATTTT	CATADRANQPQHF
TRBV11-3	-	TRBJ2-4	TRBD2	TGTGCCAGCAGCCCCACTAGCGGGGGGGCCAATCGGGCCAAAAACATTCAGTACTTC	CASSPTSGGANRAKNIQYF
TRBV19	-	TRBJ1-1	TRBD1	TGTGCCAGTATCTTCGGGACAGGTCGATACATGAACACTGAAGCTTTCTTT	CASIFGTGRYMNTEAFF
TRBV7-9	-	TRBJ1-2	-	TGTGCCAGCAGTCCTACAGGTATCGGGTATGGCTACACCTTC	CASSPTGIGYGYTF
TRBV6-5	-	TRBJ2-7	TRBD1	TGTGCCAGCAGTTCCCGGACAGGGGGCTACGAGCAGTACTTC	CASSSRTGGYEQYF
TRBV20-1	-	TRBJ1-2	-	TGCAGTGCTAGTAGTCAGGTTCGGGGCTACACCTTC	CSASSQVRGYTF
TRBV5-6	-	TRBJ1-4	TRBD1	TGTGCCAGCAGCCTGAGGGGGCTTGCAACTAATGAAAAACTGTTTTTT	CASSLRGLATNEKLFF
TRBV3-1/TRBV3-2	-	TRBJ1-5	-	TGTGCCAGCAGCCGTGGGGGCAATCAGCCCCAGCATTTT	CASSRGGNQPQHF
TRBV2	-	TRBJ1-2	TRBD1	TGTGCCAGCAGTCACAGGGGGGTGAATAAGGATGGCTACACCTTC	CASSHRGVNKDGYTF
TRBV7-9	-	TRBJ2-5	TRBD1	TGTGCCAGCAGCCCCCCTACGGACAGGAGGGAGACCCAGTACTTC	CASSPPTDRRETQYF
TRBV30	-	TRBJ2-3	-	TGTGCCTGGAGTGCGCCAGATACGCAGTATTTT	CAWSAPDTQYF
TRBV29-1	-	TRBJ2-7	-	TGCAGCGTTGAATCAAATGCAGACAGGACATCCGAGCAGTACTTC	CSVESNADRTSEQYF
TRBV5-6	many	TRBJ2-1	-	TGTGCCAGCAGCTCGGAAGACAATGAGCAGTTCTTC	CASSSEDNEQFF